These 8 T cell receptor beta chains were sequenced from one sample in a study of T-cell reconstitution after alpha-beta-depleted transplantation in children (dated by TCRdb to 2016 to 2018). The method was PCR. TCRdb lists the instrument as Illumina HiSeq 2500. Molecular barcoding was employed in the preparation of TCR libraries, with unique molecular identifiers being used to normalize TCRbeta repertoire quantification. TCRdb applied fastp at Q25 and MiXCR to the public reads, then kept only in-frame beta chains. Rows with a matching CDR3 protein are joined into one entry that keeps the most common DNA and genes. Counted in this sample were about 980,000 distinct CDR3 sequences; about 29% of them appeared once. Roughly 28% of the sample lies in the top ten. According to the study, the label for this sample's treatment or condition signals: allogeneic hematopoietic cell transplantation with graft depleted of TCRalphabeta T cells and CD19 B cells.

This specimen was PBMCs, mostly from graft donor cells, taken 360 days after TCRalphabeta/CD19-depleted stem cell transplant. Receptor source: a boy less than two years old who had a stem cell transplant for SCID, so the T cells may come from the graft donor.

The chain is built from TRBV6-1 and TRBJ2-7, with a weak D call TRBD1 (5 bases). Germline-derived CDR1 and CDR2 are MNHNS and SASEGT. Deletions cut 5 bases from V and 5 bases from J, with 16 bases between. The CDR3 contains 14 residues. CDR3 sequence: CASSHGHTSHEQYF. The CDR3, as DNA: TGTGCCAGCAGTCATGGACACACCTCTCACGAGCAGTACTTC.

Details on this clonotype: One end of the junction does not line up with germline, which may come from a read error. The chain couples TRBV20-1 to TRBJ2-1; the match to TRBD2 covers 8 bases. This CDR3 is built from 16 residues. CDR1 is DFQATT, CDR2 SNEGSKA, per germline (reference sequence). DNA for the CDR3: TGCAGTGCTGATTCCGCGGGGGGTCTCCCCTACAACGAGCAGTTCTTC. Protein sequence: CSADSAGGLPYNEQFF.

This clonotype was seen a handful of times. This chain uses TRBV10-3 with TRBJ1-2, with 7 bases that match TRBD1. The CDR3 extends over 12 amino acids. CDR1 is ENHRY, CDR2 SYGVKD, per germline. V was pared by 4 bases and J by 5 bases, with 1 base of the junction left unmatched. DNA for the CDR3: TGTGCCATCAGTGGGACAGGTTATGGCTACACCTTC. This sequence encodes CAISGTGYGYTF.

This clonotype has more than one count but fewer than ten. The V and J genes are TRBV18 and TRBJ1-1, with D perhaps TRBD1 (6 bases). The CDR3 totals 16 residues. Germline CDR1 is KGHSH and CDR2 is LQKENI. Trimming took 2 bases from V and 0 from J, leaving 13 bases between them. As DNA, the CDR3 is TGTGCCAGCTCACCAAGCGGGGGCGGTATGAACACTGAAGCTTTCTTT. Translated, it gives CASSPSGGGMNTEAFF.

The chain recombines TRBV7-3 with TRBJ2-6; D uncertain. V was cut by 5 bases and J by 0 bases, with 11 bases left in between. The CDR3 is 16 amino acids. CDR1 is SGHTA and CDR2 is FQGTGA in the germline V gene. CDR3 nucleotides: TGTGCCAGCAGCCCTGGAATTAGCTCTGGGGCCAACGTCCTGACTTTC. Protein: CASSPGISSGANVLTF. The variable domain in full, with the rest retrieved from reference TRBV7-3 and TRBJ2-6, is GAGVSQTPSNKVTEKGKYVELRCDPISGHTALYWYRQSLGQGPEFLIYFQGTGAADDSGLPNDRFFAVRPEGSVSTLKIQRTERGDSAVYLCASSPGISSGANVLTFGAGSRLTVL.

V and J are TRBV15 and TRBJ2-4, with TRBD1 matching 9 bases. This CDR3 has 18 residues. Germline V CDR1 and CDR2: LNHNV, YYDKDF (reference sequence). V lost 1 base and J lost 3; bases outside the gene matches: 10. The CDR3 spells CATSRAFDRGSGKNIQYF. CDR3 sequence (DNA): TGTGCCACCAGCAGAGCCTTTGACAGGGGGTCTGGCAAAAACATTCAGTACTTC. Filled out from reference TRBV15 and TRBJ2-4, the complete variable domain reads DAMVIQNPRYQVTQFGKPVTLSCSQTLNHNVMYWYQQKSSQAPKLLFHYYDKDFNNEADTPDNFQSRRPNTSFCFLDIRSPGLGDTAMYLCATSRAFDRGSGKNIQYFGAGTRLSVL.

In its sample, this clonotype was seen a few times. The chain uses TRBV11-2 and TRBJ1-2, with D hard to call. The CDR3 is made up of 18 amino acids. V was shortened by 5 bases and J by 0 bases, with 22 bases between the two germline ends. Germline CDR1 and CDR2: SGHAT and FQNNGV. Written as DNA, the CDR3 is TGTGCCAGCAGCCCACAGCTAGGACCACAGATTTCTAACTATGGCTACACCTTC. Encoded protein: CASSPQLGPQISNYGYTF. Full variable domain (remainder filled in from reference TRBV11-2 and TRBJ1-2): EAGVAQSPRYKIIEKRQSVAFWCNPISGHATLYWYQQILGQGPKLLIQFQNNGVVDDSQLPKDRFSAERLKGVDSTLKIQPAKLEDSAVYLCASSPQLGPQISNYGYTFGSGTRLTVV.

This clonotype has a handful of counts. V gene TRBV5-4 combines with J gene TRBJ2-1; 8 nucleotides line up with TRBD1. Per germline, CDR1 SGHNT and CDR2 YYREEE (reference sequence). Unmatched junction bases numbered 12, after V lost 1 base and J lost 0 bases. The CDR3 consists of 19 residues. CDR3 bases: TGTGCCAGCAGCTTGCGGACAGGGAGAACTCTGAGCTCCTACAATGAGCAGTTCTTC. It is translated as CASSLRTGRTLSSYNEQFF.